The present entry profiles one T cell receptor beta chain with its context. No cognate antigen has been identified for it. No base-level quality is on record; no much larger clone is a single base apart. The sequencer was an Illumina HiSeq 1500. The raw public data were reprocessed by TCRdb itself: fastp quality trimming at Q25, MiXCR clonotype calling, in-frame beta chains only. Identical CDR3 protein sequences are pooled into one entry, listed with their most common genes and DNA. In all, the sample holds fewer than 700,000 distinct CDR3 sequences, and more than 20% of those were seen once. Jointly, the top ten make up around 7.6% of the sample. Trimming accounts for 3 bases at V and 3 bases at J, while the number of junction bases matched to no gene is 7. CDR1 MGHDK and CDR2 SYGVNS are derived from the germline V gene. Reading from cysteine to phenylalanine, the CDR3 counts 16 amino acids. Of the read, only the CDR3 DNA is kept; its 48 bases are in frame from base 1.

This specimen belongs to a study of T cell repertoires in cytomegalovirus infection (dated 2019 in TCRdb). Notes on the research overall: Donor HLA type was relevant to the analysis, as public TCR beta signatures indicated carriage of CMV infection together with the matching HLA type. The study at large found these results: The ex vivo response was dominated by HLA-C-restricted CMV-specific TCR beta clonotypes, and the single most frequent clonotype in two of eight donors was supplied by these HLA-C-restricted clonotypes. Carriers of CMV infection plus the relevant HLA type were discriminated by the cumulative frequency of public TCR beta family members in the study cohort and in an independent approximately 400-donor cohort.

In this chain, TRBV25-1 is recombined with TRBJ2-3, and 9 bases in between align with TRBD2. The sequence came from a human donor in good health (CMV status not recorded). Some clones in this sample may be carry-over from other donors' samples. Sequenced material: CD8+ T cells from PBMCs. The CDR3 corresponds to CASSDPSGAPTDTQYF. The nucleotides are TGTGCCAGCAGTGATCCTAGCGGGGCCCCTACAGATACGCAGTATTTT. The reference TRBV25-1 and TRBJ2-3 proteins fill in what lies around the CDR3, so the full variable domain reads EADIYQTPRYLVIGTGKKITLECSQTMGHDKMYWYQQDPGMELHLIHYSYGVNSTEKGDLSSESTVSRIRTEHFPLTLESARPSHTSQYLCASSDPSGAPTDTQYFGPGTRLTVL.